The 26 T cell receptor beta chains below all came from one sample that was sequenced in a study of blood T cells in healthy people across ages. With a J-beta primer mix and a sample-barcoded 5' primer, a second PCR ran about 6 to 11 cycles. TCRdb redid the calling of the 5' RACE reads with MiXCR, one entry per CDR3 protein. The data hold around 600,000 distinct CDR3 sequences, with less than 60% observed a single time. What was sequenced was blood. The receptors come from a man aged 80 or over in good health.

This clonotype was found a few times. The V gene is TRBV12-3 or TRBV12-4, the J gene TRBJ2-1, with unresolved D. V was clipped by 4 bases and J by 2 bases, with 15 bases between them. The CDR3 sequence is 16 residues long. The chain's CDR3 is CASSSPTRAPYNEQFF. The CDR3 nucleotides read TGTGCCAGCAGTTCCCCCACTCGGGCTCCCTACAATGAGCAGTTCTTC.

Notes on this clonotype: A much larger clone lies a single base off, so this may be a read error. V usage is TRBV6-5 and J usage is TRBJ1-4; no firm D call. CDR3 length equals 15 residues. Germline CDR1 MNHEY, CDR2 SVGAGI. This chain's CDR3 is CAGSYSGSANEKLFF. CDR3 DNA: TGTGCCGGCAGTTACTCGGGGTCAGCTAATGAAAAACTGTTTTTT.

J is TRBJ1-1 and V is TRBV7-9, with 9 positions matching TRBD1. This CDR3 spans 15 amino acids. Germline CDR1 and CDR2: SEHNR and FQNEAQ (reference sequence). Losses at the gene ends were 5 bases for V and 1 base for J; bases not matched to a gene: 5. CDR3 region: CASSPYRGQNTEAFF. The DNA for the CDR3 is TGTGCCAGCAGCCCGTACAGGGGGCAGAACACTGAAGCTTTCTTT.

The chain uses TRBV20-1 and TRBJ2-7; 7 nucleotides align to TRBD1. The CDR3 is made up of 14 amino acids. Unmatched junction bases numbered 7, after V lost 3 bases and J lost 2 bases. Germline V gene sequence: CDR1 DFQATT, CDR2 SNEGSKA (reference sequence). The CDR3 nucleotides are TGCAGTGCTAGCGGGTTCGGGACAGCCTACGAGCAGTACTTC. Translated, it gives CSASGFGTAYEQYF.

The rearrangement uses TRBV2 and TRBJ2-7; a possible D gene is TRBD1 (6 bases). Germline lookup yields CDR1 SNHLY and CDR2 FYNNEI. V was shortened by 4 bases and J by 5 bases, with 18 bases between the two germline ends. This CDR3 region has 15 residues. In DNA form, the CDR3 reads TGTGCCAGCAGTGCGGGACATCGGCAAGGGGACGAGCAGTACTTC. This gives the protein CASSAGHRQGDEQYF.

There are many counts of this clonotype. The V and J genes are TRBV9 and TRBJ2-7; 7 bases align to TRBD2. This CDR3 spans 15 amino acids. The V and J ends lost 1 base and 5 bases, in that order; junction bases with no gene match: 9. The germline CDR1 and CDR2 sequences are SGDLS and YYNGEE. CDR3 residues: CASSVIPGGSNEQYF. CDR3 DNA: TGTGCCAGCAGCGTAATTCCCGGGGGGTCGAACGAGCAGTACTTC.

This clonotype has just a few counts. This chain joins TRBV29-1 and TRBJ2-7; 14 bases match TRBD2. Looked up from germline, CDR1 is SQVTM and CDR2 is ANQGSEA. CDR3 length: 14 amino acids. The ends lost 6 bases at V and 5 bases at J; junction bases unmatched: 6. CDR3 nucleotide sequence: TGCAGCGTCGCGGGACTAGCGGGAGTTGACGAGCAGTACTTC. This sequence encodes CSVAGLAGVDEQYF.

A few counts support this clonotype. The chain recombines TRBV29-1 with TRBJ1-2, with 7 bases identical to TRBD1. Germline values: CDR1 SQVTM, CDR2 ANQGSEA. The CDR3 consists of 11 residues. The junction had 6 bases not matched to a gene; V was cut back by 4 bases and J by 10 bases. The CDR3 region is CSVGNRGDYTF. In DNA, the CDR3 is TGCAGCGTTGGTAACAGGGGCGACTACACCTTC.

V gene TRBV7-2 combines with J gene TRBJ2-1, with D possibly TRBD1 on 5 matching bases. Trimming took off 4 bases at V and 7 bases at J, with 14 bases between the two ends. There are 14 residues in the CDR3. Germline loops: CDR1 SGHTA, CDR2 FQGNSA. CDR3 residues: CASSSRRAGNEQFF. The CDR3 region has the DNA TGTGCCAGCAGCTCGCGCAGGGCTGGGAATGAGCAGTTCTTC.

This clonotype was seen a handful of times. The chain joins TRBV4-3 to TRBJ2-3; TRBD1 aligns across 8 bases. This CDR3 comprises 15 residues. The germline V gene has CDR1 LGHNA and CDR2 YSLEER. V was clipped by 3 bases and J by 0 bases; unmatched bases: 2. CDR3 sequence: CASSQGQASTDTQYF. The CDR3 coding sequence is TGCGCCAGCAGCCAGGGACAGGCAAGCACAGATACGCAGTATTTT.

The chain joins TRBV24-1 to TRBJ2-4; 11 nucleotides agree with TRBD2. J gave up 8 bases and V 5 bases, and 16 bases lay outside the gene matches. This CDR3 comprises 18 residues. Germline V gene lookup returns CDR1 KGHDR and CDR2 SFDVKD. The chain's CDR3 is CATSGGRLAGTPGDIQYF. CDR3 DNA: TGTGCCACCAGTGGGGGAAGACTAGCGGGGACCCCTGGGGACATTCAGTACTTC.

The genes are TRBV4-1 and TRBJ2-5; the D gene is possibly TRBD1 (6 bases). Germline V gene lookup returns CDR1 MGHRA and CDR2 YSYEKL. There are 16 residues in the CDR3. V was shortened by 1 base and J by 2 bases, with 14 bases between the two germline ends. The CDR3 sequence is CASSQGPRGGQETQYF. The CDR3 nucleotides read TGCGCCAGCAGCCAAGGCCCGAGAGGGGGACAAGAGACCCAGTACTTC.

Notes on this clonotype: A much bigger clone sits one base away, suggesting this may be a read error. V usage is TRBV27 and J usage is TRBJ2-1, with D perhaps matching TRBD1 (6 bases). Gene TRBJ2-7 matches the end of the DNA better, so the J call may be wrong. Germline V gene data show CDR1 as MNHEY and CDR2 as SMNVEV (reference sequence). This CDR3 has 13 residues. The CDR3 DNA follows: TGTGCCAGCCGAGTGACAGGTTACAATGAGCAGTACTTC. This gives the protein CASRVTGYNEQYF.

The rearrangement links TRBV28 to TRBJ1-1; D ambiguous. This CDR3 has 13 residues. V was clipped by 10 bases and J by 1 base, with 13 bases between them. Per germline, CDR1 MDHEN and CDR2 SYDVKM. CDR3 in amino acids: CAIFGGANTEAFF. CDR3 DNA sequence: TGTGCCATCTTTGGTGGTGCGAACACTGAAGCTTTCTTT.

This clonotype was seen a handful of times. The chain links TRBV2 to TRBJ2-7; maybe TRBD1 (6 bases). Per germline, CDR1 SNHLY and CDR2 FYNNEI. Between the trimmed V and J ends, which lost 6 bases and 1 base, there was a span of 19 bases. The CDR3 consists of 16 residues. The CDR3 region is CASSKQGLLGSYEQYF. The CDR3 nucleotides are TGTGCCAGCAGCAAACAGGGCCTCCTTGGATCCTACGAGCAGTACTTC.

The chain couples TRBV29-1 to TRBJ1-5; maybe TRBD1 (6 bases). V lost 7 bases and J lost 4, with 17 bases in between. The CDR3 runs 14 residues. Germline assignment: CDR1 SQVTM and CDR2 ANQGSEA. CDR3 sequence: CSAVGTNANQPQHF. The CDR3 bases are TGCAGCGCCGTCGGGACAAATGCTAATCAGCCCCAGCATTTT.

The J gene is TRBJ2-7, the V gene TRBV5-1; D may be TRBD1 (5 bases). The CDR3 totals 15 residues. V was pared by 1 base and J by 1 base, with 12 bases between. Germline V gene lookup returns CDR1 SGHRS and CDR2 YFSETQ. The CDR3 reads CASSLLQGKSYEQYF. Here the CDR3 DNA reads TGCGCCAGCAGCTTGCTCCAGGGTAAATCCTACGAGCAGTACTTC.

The rearrangement joins TRBV7-9 to TRBJ2-5, with 9 positions matching TRBD1. The DNA matches TRBJ2-7 better at its end, which makes the J call doubtful. The CDR3 is 16 residues long. In germline, CDR1 is SEHNR, CDR2 FQNEAQ (reference sequence). The CDR3 DNA reads as TGTGCCAGCAGCTTAGGTGGGACAGGGTCCTTCGGCGAGCAGTACTTC. Its protein is CASSLGGTGSFGEQYF.

The chain is built from TRBV12-3 or TRBV12-4 and TRBJ2-3, with 7 bases fitting TRBD2. V shed 6 bases and J 8 bases; nucleotides not matched to a gene: 5. The CDR3 consists of 12 residues. CDR3 nucleotides: TGTGCCAGCAGATTATGGGGGGGTACGCAGTATTTT. This sequence encodes CASRLWGGTQYF.

This clonotype was picked up a small number of times. This chain links TRBV6-2 or TRBV6-3 with TRBJ2-1; TRBD2 is a possible D gene (6 bases). V was trimmed by 6 bases and J by 0 bases, leaving 15 bases between them. CDR1 MNHEY and CDR2 SVGEGT come from the germline V gene. The CDR3 runs 16 residues. In DNA, the CDR3 is TGTGCCAGCAGATCTGTAGCGGATATCTCCTACAATGAGCAGTTCTTC. Translation: CASRSVADISYNEQFF.

The chain has TRBV7-9 and TRBJ2-7, with D tentatively TRBD1 (5 bases). Germline V gene data show CDR1 as SEHNR and CDR2 as FQNEAQ (reference sequence). The CDR3 totals 14 residues. V dropped 5 bases and J dropped 0 bases, with 11 bases sitting between them. The CDR3 DNA sequence: TGTGCCAGCAGCCCCTGGGGCAACTCCTACGAGCAGTACTTC. This translates into CASSPWGNSYEQYF.

The chain uses TRBV29-1 and TRBJ2-2; TRBD1 agrees at 11 bases. Trimming removed 5 bases from V and 3 bases from J; junction bases left unmatched: 11. CDR3 length: 17 amino acids. The V gene's germline CDR1 is SQVTM and CDR2 ANQGSEA. The CDR3 DNA is TGCAGCGTTAGGAGATCACCGGGACAGGGGGACACCGGGGAGCTGTTTTTT. Protein product: CSVRRSPGQGDTGELFF.

The V gene is TRBV29-1, the J gene TRBJ1-1; D is perhaps TRBD1 (5 bases). The V and J ends lost 0 bases and 8 bases respectively, with 16 bases between them. Germline V CDR1 and CDR2: SQVTM, ANQGSEA. The CDR3 is made up of 14 amino acids. The DNA of the CDR3 is TGCAGCGTTGAAGATGCCCGGTGGGACGCAGAAGCTTTCTTT. Protein sequence: CSVEDARWDAEAFF.

The chain uses TRBV27 and TRBJ1-2; D is possibly TRBD1 (6 bases). V dropped 3 bases and J dropped 7 bases, with 18 bases sitting between them. Germline lookup yields CDR1 MNHEY and CDR2 SMNVEV (reference sequence). The CDR3 covers 15 residues. CDR3 residues: CASSLGWGRGSGYTF. The DNA of the CDR3 is TGTGCCAGCAGTTTGGGATGGGGGCGAGGGTCTGGCTACACCTTC.

The chain uses TRBV6-6 and TRBJ2-2; tentatively, D is TRBD1 or TRBD2 (5 bases each). This CDR3 spans 15 amino acids. Trimming cost V 6 bases and J 4 bases, with 15 bases left between them. Germline CDR1 MNHNY, CDR2 SVGAGI (reference sequence). CDR3 residues: CASRGGGAGTGELFF. The CDR3 nucleotides read TGTGCCAGCAGGGGTGGGGGTGCTGGCACCGGGGAGCTGTTTTTT.

This clonotype showed up just a few times. This sequence joins TRBV20-1 and TRBJ2-7, with D possibly matching TRBD1 (6 bases). The V gene lost 1 base and the J gene lost 0 bases, with 13 bases spanning the gap. The CDR3 has 15 residues. Germline assignment: CDR1 DFQATT and CDR2 SNEGSKA (reference sequence). CDR3 residues: CSARGGTGSSYEQYF. CDR3 DNA: TGCAGTGCTAGAGGCGGCACAGGGAGCTCCTACGAGCAGTACTTC.